These 20 T cell receptor beta chains were all obtained from the same sample, sequenced in a study of blood T cell repertoires in COVID-19. Sequencing used immunoSEQ multiplex PCR; TCRdb keeps in-frame clones, though not all of them. The table includes more than 350,000 clones, roughly 90% detected once. Sequences were obtained from peripheral blood. The receptor source for this set is a woman in her thirties with COVID-19, enrolled during active disease.

The chain recombines TRBV4-1 with TRBJ2-7; 7 bases match TRBD2. The V gene's germline CDR1 is MGHRA and CDR2 YSYEKL. The junction had 16 bases not matched to a gene; V was cut back by 8 bases and J by 0 bases. This CDR3 is 17 amino acids long. In DNA, the CDR3 is TGCGCCAGCCTCCCGCCGGGGGGACCCCGTAGCTCCTACGAGCAGTACGTC. It translates to CASLPPGGPRSSYEQYV.

The chain joins TRBV27 to TRBJ1-5; no clear D gene. V dropped 1 base and J dropped 4 bases, with 11 bases sitting between them. The CDR3 sequence is 15 residues long. From germline, CDR1 is MNHEY and CDR2 SMNVEV (reference sequence). CDR3 DNA sequence: TGTGCCAGCAGTTTATTGGGCAGGACTAATCAGCCCCAGCATTTT. It yields the protein CASSLLGRTNQPQHF.

The V and J genes are TRBV21-1 and TRBJ1-1; no check of the table's D call, TRBD1, against the DNA was made. TRBV21-1 is tagged as a pseudogene. There are 13 residues in the CDR3. The CDR3 protein is CASSGDRYTEAFF. CDR3 nucleotides: TGTGCCAGCAGCGGGGACAGATACACTGAAGCTTTCTTT.

The chain recombines TRBV6-5 with TRBJ1-5; the D is unclear. Per germline, CDR1 MNHEY and CDR2 SVGAGI. V lost 6 bases and J 0 bases, leaving 12 bases between the germline ends. The CDR3 consists of 15 residues. In DNA form, the CDR3 reads TGTGCCAGCAGCTTAACCCCCTATAGCAATCAGCCCCAGCATTTT. This encodes CASSLTPYSNQPQHF.

The chain uses TRBV23-1 and TRBJ2-7; 7 nucleotides match TRBD1. TRBV23-1 is labeled an ORF, and its function is uncertain. Trimming at V came to 0 bases and at J to 3 bases, leaving 17 bases not matched to a gene. This CDR3 has 19 residues. This CDR3 reads CASSQSTVWVTGTDYEQYV. DNA of the CDR3: TGCGCCAGCAGTCAATCGACGGTTTGGGTGACAGGGACCGACTACGAGCAGTACGTC.

The rearrangement uses TRBV7-2 and TRBJ2-3; weak D call: TRBD2 (5 bases). This CDR3 region has 13 residues. Per the germline V gene, CDR1 is SGHTA and CDR2 is FQGNSA. V shed 1 base and J shed 5 bases, with 7 bases lying between them. DNA of the CDR3: TGTGCCAGCAGCTTAGACGGAGGAGATACGCAGTATTTT. Protein sequence: CASSLDGGDTQYF.

This chain links TRBV21-1 with TRBJ2-5; TRBD2, the table's D call, was not compared with the DNA. TRBV21-1 is a known pseudogene. The CDR3 is made up of 15 amino acids. DNA for the CDR3: TGTGCCAGCAGCAAAGTACGGGGGGCCCAGGAGACCCAGTACTTC. Amino acids: CASSKVRGAQETQYF.

The genes are TRBV11-2 and TRBJ2-1, with D tentatively TRBD2 (5 bases). Germline V gene data show CDR1 as SGHAT and CDR2 as FQNNGV. V was trimmed by 3 bases and J by 0 bases, leaving 15 bases between them. This CDR3 region has 17 residues. The CDR3 loop is CASSFQTTAASYNEQFF. CDR3 coding DNA: TGTGCCAGCAGCTTCCAGACTACGGCGGCCTCCTACAATGAGCAGTTCTTC.

The chain has TRBV7-9 and TRBJ2-1; no clear D. V dropped 5 bases and J dropped 10 bases, with 12 bases sitting between them. Looked up from germline, CDR1 is SEHNR and CDR2 is FQNEAQ (reference sequence). CDR3 length: 12 amino acids. The CDR3 loop reads CASSPRHREQFF. The CDR3 coding sequence is TGTGCCAGCAGCCCCCGACACCGGGAGCAGTTCTTC.

V and J are TRBV11-2 and TRBJ1-6, with D hard to call. Germline assignment: CDR1 SGHAT and CDR2 FQNNGV. V was pared by 1 base and J by 7 bases, with 8 bases between. CDR3 length equals 14 residues. CDR3 loop: CASSLALPNSPLHF. The CDR3 DNA is TGTGCCAGCAGCTTAGCACTACCGAATTCACCCCTCCACTTT.

The J gene is TRBJ2-3, the V gene TRBV20-1; D might be TRBD1 (5 bases). Per germline, CDR1 DFQATT and CDR2 SNEGSKA (reference sequence). Trimming removed 6 bases from V and 4 bases from J, with 11 bases in between. The CDR3 sequence is 12 residues long. The CDR3: CSASRGPDTQYF. CDR3 bases: TGCAGTGCCAGTAGGGGCCCAGATACGCAGTATTTT.

The V call is TRBV28, the J call TRBJ2-3; D possibly corresponds to TRBD1 (5 bases). Germline V CDR1 and CDR2: MDHEN, SYDVKM. Trimming removed 6 bases from V and 1 base from J, with 8 bases in between. The CDR3 is 13 amino acids. The CDR3 here is CASRGPGTDTQYF. In DNA form, the CDR3 reads TGTGCCAGCAGGGGGCCCGGCACAGATACGCAGTATTTT.

The gene calls are TRBV7-8 and TRBJ2-1; 8 nucleotides match TRBD1. The CDR3 covers 13 residues. The V and J ends lost 5 bases and 8 bases, in that order; junction bases with no gene match: 5. CDR1 and CDR2 (germline): SGHVS, FQNEAQ. CDR3 DNA: TGTGCCAGCAGCGGCAGGGGGCAGGATGAGCAGTTCTTC. Protein: CASSGRGQDEQFF.

The chain carries TRBV29-1 and TRBJ2-5, with a weak D call TRBD1 (6 bases). The germline gives CDR1 SQVTM, CDR2 ANQGSEA. V dropped 2 bases and J dropped 2 bases, with 6 bases sitting between them. CDR3 length: 12 residues. The CDR3 nucleotides read TGCAGCGTTGAAAGGGGGCAAGAGACCCAGTACTTC. It encodes CSVERGQETQYF.

This clone was seen once. The J gene is TRBJ1-2, the V gene TRBV14, with no clear D. The germline V gene has CDR1 SGHDN and CDR2 FVKESK. The CDR3 loop spans 13 amino acids. V gave up 1 base and J gave up 5 bases, with 8 bases separating them. CDR3 nucleotides: TGTGCCAGCAGCCAAGGTGCGATTTATGGCTACACCTTC. It is translated as CASSQGAIYGYTF.

The chain links TRBV28 to TRBJ2-3; 7 bases match TRBD2. The CDR3 is 14 amino acids. Germline CDR1 is MDHEN and CDR2 is SYDVKM. V lost 6 bases and J lost 1; bases outside the gene matches: 4. The CDR3 coding sequence is TGTGCCAGCAGACTCAGCGGGGGCACAGATACGCAGTATTTT. It specifies CASRLSGGTDTQYF. The full variable domain, its missing parts supplied by reference TRBV28 and TRBJ2-3, is DVKVTQSSRYLVKRTGEKVFLECVQDMDHENMFWYRQDPGLGLRLIYFSYDVKMKEKGDIPEGYSVSREKKERFSLILESASTNQTSMYLCASRLSGGTDTQYFGPGTRLTVL.

The chain links TRBV2 to TRBJ2-5; TRBD2 agrees at 8 bases. Germline values: CDR1 SNHLY, CDR2 FYNNEI. Trimming removed 5 bases from V and 1 base from J; junction bases left unmatched: 3. The CDR3 contains 14 residues. The CDR3 bases are TGTGCCAGCAGTATTGGACTAGCCCAAGAGACCCAGTACTTC. This gives the protein CASSIGLAQETQYF.

The rearrangement links TRBV28 to TRBJ2-7; D may be TRBD1 (6 bases). V was shortened by 5 bases and J by 4 bases, with 18 bases between the two germline ends. The CDR3 runs to 15 residues. Germline assignment: CDR1 MDHEN and CDR2 SYDVKM. Written as DNA, the CDR3 is TGTGCCAGCAGTCGTACCGACAGGTTGGTGTACGAGCAGTACTTC. It codes for CASSRTDRLVYEQYF. Full variable domain (missing parts from reference TRBV28 and TRBJ2-7): DVKVTQSSRYLVKRTGEKVFLECVQDMDHENMFWYRQDPGLGLRLIYFSYDVKMKEKGDIPEGYSVSREKKERFSLILESASTNQTSMYLCASSRTDRLVYEQYFGPGTRLTVT.

V and J are TRBV27 and TRBJ1-1; 9 nucleotides agree with TRBD1. CDR3 size: 15 residues. Trimming at V came to 5 bases and at J to 4 bases, leaving 8 bases not matched to a gene. CDR1 and CDR2 (germline): MNHEY, SMNVEV (reference sequence). CDR3 nucleotides: TGTGCCAGCAGTCCCCGGACAGGGGTAAGCACTGAAGCTTTCTTT. The encoded protein is CASSPRTGVSTEAFF.

The J gene is TRBJ2-2, the V gene TRBV24-1, with 9 bases lining up with TRBD1. Looked up from germline, CDR1 is KGHDR and CDR2 is SFDVKD. V was clipped by 7 bases and J by 4 bases; unmatched bases: 12. This CDR3 is built from 17 residues. CDR3 in DNA: TGTGCCACCAGCGCCGAATGGGGACAGGGCTTCACCGGGGAGCTGTTTTTT. The encoded protein is CATSAEWGQGFTGELFF.